These 25 T cell receptor beta chains came from one sample sequenced in a study of T cells in Graves' hyperthyroidism and ophthalmopathy. TCR beta CDR3 sequences were amplified from RNA transcripts. In the first-round RT-PCR of the TCR CDR3, the HTBI primer set was used. TCRdb recomputed calls from the multiplex PCR reads with MiXCR, one row per CDR3 protein. The repertoire has 500,000 to 600,000 distinct CDR3 sequences, over 15% of them found once; the top ten carry 18%. The sequencing input was blood. The origin of the receptors is a woman aged 18 to 35 with Graves' hyperthyroidism.

V and J are TRBV6-1 and TRBJ1-4; D gene ambiguous. Germline loops: CDR1 MNHNS, CDR2 SASEGT. The CDR3 is made up of 15 amino acids. Deletions cut 6 bases from V and 2 bases from J, with 13 bases between. CDR3 loop: CASRERPWTNEKLFF. For the CDR3, the DNA is TGTGCCAGCAGGGAAAGACCTTGGACTAATGAAAAACTGTTTTTT.

This clonotype was recorded many times. The chain links TRBV12-3 or TRBV12-4 to TRBJ1-2; D is unresolved. V lost 3 bases to trimming and J lost 2 bases, with 7 bases between them. CDR3 length: 13 residues. The CDR3 reads CASSFSANYGYTF. In nucleotides, the CDR3 is TGTGCCAGCAGTTTCTCGGCCAACTATGGCTACACCTTC.

The V and J genes are TRBV7-9 and TRBJ1-6, with 7 bases aligning to TRBD1. The CDR3 runs 16 residues. Germline CDR1 is SEHNR and CDR2 is FQNEAQ (reference sequence). V trimming: 2 bases; J trimming: 0 bases; junction bases outside the gene matches: 1. The CDR3 protein is CASSLPGGSYNSPLHF. CDR3 coding DNA: TGTGCCAGCAGCTTACCAGGGGGCTCCTATAATTCACCCCTCCACTTT.

This clonotype was detected a few times. The chain links TRBV20-1 to TRBJ2-7, with D tentatively TRBD2 (6 bases). The CDR3 has 13 residues. In germline, CDR1 is DFQATT, CDR2 SNEGSKA (reference sequence). V was clipped by 6 bases and J by 4 bases, with 16 bases between them. CDR3 loop: CSALRDSSYEQYF. The CDR3 DNA reads TGCAGTGCCCTACGGGACTCTAGTTACGAGCAGTACTTC.

J is TRBJ2-1 and V is TRBV5-5, with 7 positions matching TRBD1. Germline V gives CDR1 SGHKS, CDR2 YYEKEE (reference sequence). J lost 9 bases, V lost 4 bases, and 7 bases had no gene match. The CDR3 runs 13 residues. The CDR3 is CASSLRDSPEQFF. CDR3 bases: TGTGCCAGCAGCCTCCGGGACAGTCCTGAGCAGTTCTTC.

This clonotype was seen repeatedly, ten times or more. This chain connects TRBV5-8 to TRBJ2-1; a possible D gene is TRBD2 (6 bases). V lost 0 bases, J lost 9 bases, and 13 bases lay in between. Germline lookup yields CDR1 SGHTS and CDR2 YDEGEE. This CDR3 has 14 residues. CDR3 bases: TGTGCCAGCAGCTTGGTTGGAGGGATACCTGAGCAGTTCTTC. It yields the protein CASSLVGGIPEQFF. Combining the CDR3 with reference TRBV5-8 and TRBJ2-1 gives the whole variable domain EAGVTQSPTHLIKTRGQQATLRCSPISGHTSVYWYQQALGLGLQFLLWYDEGEERNRGNFPPRFSGRQFPNYSSELNVNALELEDSALYLCASSLVGGIPEQFFGPGTRLTVL.

The table lists this clonotype with many counts. CDR3 sequence: CASSLTQTTEAFF. In DNA, the CDR3 is TGTGCCAGCAGTTTAACCCAAACAACTGAAGCTTTCTTT. V is TRBV12-3 or TRBV12-4 and J is TRBJ1-1, with D unresolved. The V gene lost 2 bases and the J gene lost 5 bases, with 9 bases spanning the gap. The CDR3 extends over 13 amino acids.

This clonotype came up many times. V is TRBV11-2 and J is TRBJ2-7, with D perhaps TRBD2 (5 bases). This CDR3 contains 11 residues. Germline values: CDR1 SGHAT, CDR2 FQNNGV. V lost 8 bases, J lost 2 bases, and 7 bases lay in between. The CDR3 sequence is CASSGTYEQYF. Written as DNA, the CDR3 is TGTGCCAGCTCCGGGACCTACGAGCAGTACTTC.

This clonotype was seen a handful of times. The chain uses TRBV20-1 and TRBJ1-1; a possible D gene is TRBD1 (6 bases). V lost 3 bases and J 2 bases, leaving 13 bases between the germline ends. CDR3 length: 14 amino acids. Per germline, CDR1 DFQATT and CDR2 SNEGSKA (reference sequence). CDR3 sequence: CSASKKGGNTEAFF. CDR3 nucleotide sequence: TGCAGTGCTAGTAAGAAGGGGGGCAACACTGAAGCTTTCTTT.

This clonotype has just a few counts. The chain combines TRBV15 with TRBJ2-7, with a tentative D call TRBD2 (5 bases). The germline V gene encodes CDR1 LNHNV and CDR2 YYDKDF (reference sequence). The CDR3 length is 14 residues. V lost 0 bases, J lost 3 bases, and 9 bases lay in between. For the CDR3, the DNA is TGTGCCACCAGCAGAGATCGGGGAAGCTACGAGCAGTACTTC. Translating gives CATSRDRGSYEQYF.

The chain links TRBV19 to TRBJ2-6; no reliable D call. Between the trimmed V and J ends, which lost 3 bases and 1 base, there was a span of 7 bases. The CDR3 covers 15 residues. The germline V gene encodes CDR1 LNHDA and CDR2 SQIVND (reference sequence). The DNA of the CDR3 is TGTGCCAGTAGTATTATCGGTTCTGGGGCCAACGTCCTGACTTTC. Protein product: CASSIIGSGANVLTF.

This clonotype was seen just once. A much larger clonotype is one base distant, so this may be a read error. The rearrangement links TRBV6-5 to TRBJ2-7, with 10 positions matching TRBD1. The germline CDR1 and CDR2 sequences are MNHEY and SVGAGI. Losses at the gene ends were 2 bases for V and 3 bases for J; bases not matched to a gene: 1. This CDR3 is built from 14 residues. CDR3 sequence reads: CASSYGTGVYEQYF. In nucleotides, the CDR3 is TGTGCCAGCAGTTACGGGACAGGGGTCTACGAGCAGTACTTC.

This clonotype was counted ten times or more. In DNA, the CDR3 is TGTGCCAGCAGTTTAAACCCCGGGACGGCATCCAATGAGCAGTTCTTC. Translation gives CASSLNPGTASNEQFF. The rearrangement links TRBV12-3 or TRBV12-4 to TRBJ2-1, with D possibly being TRBD1 or TRBD2 (5 bases each). Between the trimmed V and J ends, which lost 2 bases and 6 bases, there was a span of 17 bases. The CDR3 spans 16 residues.

This clonotype was recorded at least ten times. V is TRBV27 and J is TRBJ1-2, with 11 bases lining up with TRBD1. CDR1 is MNHEY, CDR2 SMNVEV, per germline (reference sequence). Germline trimming cut 6 bases from V and 5 bases from J; bases unmatched to any gene: 8. The CDR3 length is 15 residues. The CDR3 here is CASSFAGQGAYGYTF. In DNA form, the CDR3 reads TGTGCCAGCAGCTTCGCTGGACAGGGGGCTTATGGCTACACCTTC.

This clonotype was recorded a few times. This rearrangement joins TRBV24-1 to TRBJ2-5, with D hard to call. Between the trimmed V and J ends, which lost 3 bases and 6 bases, there was a span of 13 bases. Germline CDR1 reads KGHDR; CDR2 reads SFDVKD. There are 14 residues in the CDR3. The CDR3 DNA follows: TGTGCCACCAGTGATCCCCGTGATACGAAGACCCAGTACTTC. It specifies CATSDPRDTKTQYF.

This clonotype appeared many times. The V call is TRBV18, the J call TRBJ1-3, with D unresolved. Deletions cut 2 bases from V and 5 bases from J, with 13 bases between. The CDR3 length is 15 residues. Germline assignment: CDR1 KGHSH and CDR2 LQKENI. The DNA for the CDR3 is TGTGCCAGCTCACCAGAGGCAGATGCGAGAAACACCATATATTTT. Amino acids: CASSPEADARNTIYF.

This clonotype was observed many times. The chain recombines TRBV20-1 with TRBJ2-1; D possibly matches TRBD1 or TRBD2 (6 bases each). The germline gives CDR1 DFQATT, CDR2 SNEGSKA (reference sequence). V lost 7 bases and J 10 bases, leaving 17 bases between the germline ends. This CDR3 is built from 12 residues. CDR3 nucleotides: TGCAGTGTAGGGCCCGGGGGCGAAGAGCAGTTCTTC. As protein: CSVGPGGEEQFF.

This clonotype was picked up many times. The chain recombines TRBV10-3 with TRBJ2-7; TRBD1 agrees at 8 bases. The ends lost 6 bases at V and 6 bases at J; junction bases unmatched: 13. The length of the CDR3 is 15 residues. Germline V CDR1 and CDR2: ENHRY, SYGVKD. The CDR3 sequence: CAISPRSGQGTEQYF. The CDR3 coding sequence is TGTGCCATCAGCCCTAGAAGTGGACAGGGAACCGAGCAGTACTTC.

The rearrangement links TRBV20-1 to TRBJ2-1, with D perhaps matching TRBD2 (6 bases). The germline V and J ends were trimmed by 0 bases and 14 bases, with 17 bases remaining between them. CDR3 length: 13 residues. Germline V CDR1 and CDR2: DFQATT, SNEGSKA (reference sequence). The CDR3 bases are TGCAGTGCTAGAGACACGGGAGAGACTAGGGAGTTCTTC. Translation: CSARDTGETREFF.

This clonotype was counted many times. The chain couples TRBV29-1 to TRBJ2-5; possible D gene TRBD2, 5 bases. CDR1 and CDR2 (germline): SQVTM, ANQGSEA. V lost 6 bases and J 2 bases, leaving 13 bases between the germline ends. The CDR3 covers 13 residues. DNA of the CDR3: TGCAGCGTAACACTAGGAGTTCAAGAGACCCAGTACTTC. It yields the protein CSVTLGVQETQYF.

The chain couples TRBV19 to TRBJ2-1; 12 nucleotides match TRBD2. Germline lookup yields CDR1 LNHDA and CDR2 SQIVND (reference sequence). CDR3 length: 15 amino acids. Germline trimming cut 6 bases from V and 3 bases from J; bases unmatched to any gene: 3. The CDR3 nucleotides read TGTGCCAGTAGCTGGACTAGCGGGAACTACAATGAGCAGTTCTTC. It specifies CASSWTSGNYNEQFF.

The sample holds many counts of this clonotype. The genes are TRBV12-3 or TRBV12-4 and TRBJ2-7; D may correspond to TRBD1 or TRBD2 (6 bases each). The CDR3 is 13 amino acids. Trimming cost V 8 bases and J 2 bases, with 13 bases left between them. In DNA, the CDR3 is TGTGCCAGCGGACCTAGGGGGGCCTACGAGCAGTACTTC. Its translation: CASGPRGAYEQYF.

The rearrangement uses TRBV6-4 and TRBJ2-1; 8 nucleotides agree with TRBD2. The germline V gene encodes CDR1 MRHNA and CDR2 SNTAGT. V lost 4 bases and J lost 5; bases outside the gene matches: 1. The CDR3 runs to 13 residues. CDR3 coding DNA: TGTGCCAGCAGTGGGACTAGCAACAATGAGCAGTTCTTC. Translated: CASSGTSNNEQFF.

The chain recombines TRBV4-3 with TRBJ1-3; 9 bases match TRBD1. Germline CDR1 reads LGHNA; CDR2 reads YSLEER. The CDR3 covers 14 residues. Losses at the gene ends were 6 bases for V and 2 bases for J; bases not matched to a gene: 2. The CDR3 DNA is TGCGCCAGCAGAGGGACAGGGCCTGGAAACACCATATATTTT. It translates to CASRGTGPGNTIYF.

In this sample, this clonotype turned up many times. V usage is TRBV12-3 or TRBV12-4 and J usage is TRBJ2-4; tentatively, D is TRBD1 or TRBD2 (6 bases each). V lost 6 bases and J 8 bases, leaving 17 bases between the germline ends. The CDR3 has 14 residues. This CDR3 is CASSRRGFIDIQYF. In DNA, the CDR3 is TGTGCCAGCAGCCGGAGGGGGTTTATAGACATTCAGTACTTC.